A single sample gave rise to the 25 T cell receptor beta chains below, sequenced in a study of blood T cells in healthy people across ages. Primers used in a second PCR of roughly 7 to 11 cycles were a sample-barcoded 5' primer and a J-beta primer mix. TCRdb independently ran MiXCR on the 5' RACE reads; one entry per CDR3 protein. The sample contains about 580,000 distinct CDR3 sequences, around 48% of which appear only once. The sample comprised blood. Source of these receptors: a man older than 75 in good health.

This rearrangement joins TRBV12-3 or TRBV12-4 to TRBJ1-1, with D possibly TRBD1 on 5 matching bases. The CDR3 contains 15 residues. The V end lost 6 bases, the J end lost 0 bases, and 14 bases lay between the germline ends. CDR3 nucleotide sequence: TGTGCCAGCAGGATGGGGGAACTTTTGAACACTGAAGCTTTCTTT. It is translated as CASRMGELLNTEAFF.

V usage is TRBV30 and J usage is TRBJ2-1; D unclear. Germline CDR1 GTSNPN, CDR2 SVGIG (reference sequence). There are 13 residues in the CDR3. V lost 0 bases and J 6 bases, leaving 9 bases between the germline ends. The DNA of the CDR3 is TGTGCCTGGAGTGTCGCCAGCTCCAATGAGCAGTTCTTC. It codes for CAWSVASSNEQFF.

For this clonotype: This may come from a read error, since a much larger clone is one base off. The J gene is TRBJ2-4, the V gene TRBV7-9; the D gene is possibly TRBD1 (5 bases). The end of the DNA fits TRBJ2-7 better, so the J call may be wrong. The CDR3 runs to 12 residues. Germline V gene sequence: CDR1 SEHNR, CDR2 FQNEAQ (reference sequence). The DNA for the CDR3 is TGTGCCAGCAGGTACAGGAGCTACGAGCAGTACTTC. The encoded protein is CASRYRSYEQYF.

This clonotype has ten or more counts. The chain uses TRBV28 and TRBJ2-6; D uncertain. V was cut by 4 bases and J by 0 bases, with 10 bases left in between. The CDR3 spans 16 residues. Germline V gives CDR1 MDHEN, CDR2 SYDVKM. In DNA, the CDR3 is TGTGCCAGCAGTTCCACCTCCATCTCTGGGGCCAACGTCCTGACTTTC. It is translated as CASSSTSISGANVLTF. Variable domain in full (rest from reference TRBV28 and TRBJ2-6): DVKVTQSSRYLVKRTGEKVFLECVQDMDHENMFWYRQDPGLGLRLIYFSYDVKMKEKGDIPEGYSVSREKKERFSLILESASTNQTSMYLCASSSTSISGANVLTFGAGSRLTVL.

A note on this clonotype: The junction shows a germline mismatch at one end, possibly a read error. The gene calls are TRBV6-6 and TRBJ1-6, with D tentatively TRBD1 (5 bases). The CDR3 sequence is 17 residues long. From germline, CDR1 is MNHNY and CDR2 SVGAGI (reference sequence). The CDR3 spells CTSSYSLAGTDNSPPHF. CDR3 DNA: TGTACCAGCAGTTACTCTCTAGCCGGGACGGATAATTCACCCCCCCACTTT.

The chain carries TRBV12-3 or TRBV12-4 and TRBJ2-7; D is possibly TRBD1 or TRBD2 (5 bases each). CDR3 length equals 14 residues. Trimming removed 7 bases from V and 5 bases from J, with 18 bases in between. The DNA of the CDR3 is TGTGCCAGCACTACTAGGGGCCCAGAAAACGAGCAGTACTTC. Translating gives CASTTRGPENEQYF.

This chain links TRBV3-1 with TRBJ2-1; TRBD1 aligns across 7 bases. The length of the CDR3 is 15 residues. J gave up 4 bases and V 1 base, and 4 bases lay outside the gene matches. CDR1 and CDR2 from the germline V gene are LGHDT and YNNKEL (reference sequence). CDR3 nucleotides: TGTGCCAGCAGCCAAGGAGGGGACAGTTACAATGAGCAGTTCTTC. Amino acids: CASSQGGDSYNEQFF.

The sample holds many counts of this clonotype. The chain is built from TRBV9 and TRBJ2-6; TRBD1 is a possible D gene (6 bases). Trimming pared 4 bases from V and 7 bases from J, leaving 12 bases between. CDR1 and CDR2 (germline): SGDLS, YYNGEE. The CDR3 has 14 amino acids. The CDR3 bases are TGTGCCAGCAGCTTCCGGGACACTGCCAACGTCCTGACTTTC. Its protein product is CASSFRDTANVLTF.

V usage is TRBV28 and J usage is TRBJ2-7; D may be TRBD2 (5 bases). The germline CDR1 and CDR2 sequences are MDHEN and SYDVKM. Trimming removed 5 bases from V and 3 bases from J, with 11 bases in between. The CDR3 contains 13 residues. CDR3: CASSRGLLYEQYF. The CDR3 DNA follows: TGTGCCAGCAGTCGAGGACTCCTCTACGAGCAGTACTTC.

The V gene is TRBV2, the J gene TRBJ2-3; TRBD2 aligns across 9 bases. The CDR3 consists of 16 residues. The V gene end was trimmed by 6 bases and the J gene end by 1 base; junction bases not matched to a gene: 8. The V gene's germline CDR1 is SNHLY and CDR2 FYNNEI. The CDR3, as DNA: TGTGCCAGCAGCCCCGGGACTAGCAGTGGCACAGATACGCAGTATTTT. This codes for CASSPGTSSGTDTQYF.

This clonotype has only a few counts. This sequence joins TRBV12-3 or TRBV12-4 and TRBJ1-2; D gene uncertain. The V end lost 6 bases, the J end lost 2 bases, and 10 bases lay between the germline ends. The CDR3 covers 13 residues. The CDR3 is CASSGSFNYGYTF. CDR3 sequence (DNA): TGTGCCAGCAGCGGGTCATTCAACTATGGCTACACCTTC.

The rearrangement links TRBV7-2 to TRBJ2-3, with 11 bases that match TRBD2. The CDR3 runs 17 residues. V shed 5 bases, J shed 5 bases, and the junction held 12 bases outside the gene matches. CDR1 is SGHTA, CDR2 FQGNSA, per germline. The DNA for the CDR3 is TGTGCCAGCAGCAAGTATACCGGGACTAGCGGCTTAGATACGCAGTATTTT. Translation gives CASSKYTGTSGLDTQYF. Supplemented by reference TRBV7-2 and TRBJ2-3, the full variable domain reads GAGVSQSPSNKVTEKGKDVELRCDPISGHTALYWYRQSLGQGLEFLIYFQGNSAPDKSGLPSDRFSAERTGGSVSTLTIQRTQQEDSAVYLCASSKYTGTSGLDTQYFGPGTRLTVL.

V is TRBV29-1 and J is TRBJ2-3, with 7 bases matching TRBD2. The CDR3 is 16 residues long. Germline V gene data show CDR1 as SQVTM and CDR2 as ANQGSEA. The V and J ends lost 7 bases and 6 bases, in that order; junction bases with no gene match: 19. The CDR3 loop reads CSGYHGRELSSDTQYF. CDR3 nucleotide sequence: TGCAGCGGGTACCATGGGCGGGAGTTAAGTTCGGATACGCAGTATTTT.

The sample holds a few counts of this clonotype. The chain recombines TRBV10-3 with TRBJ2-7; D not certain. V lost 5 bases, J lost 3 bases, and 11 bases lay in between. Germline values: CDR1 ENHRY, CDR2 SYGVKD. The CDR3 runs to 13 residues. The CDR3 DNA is TGTGCCATCAGTACGGAAACGGACTACGAGCAGTACTTC. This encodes CAISTETDYEQYF.

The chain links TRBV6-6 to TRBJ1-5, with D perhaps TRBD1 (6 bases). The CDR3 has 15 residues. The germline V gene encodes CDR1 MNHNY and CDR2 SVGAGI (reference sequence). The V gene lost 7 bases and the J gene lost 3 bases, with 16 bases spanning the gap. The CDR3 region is CASTNSWDNNQPQHF. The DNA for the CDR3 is TGTGCCAGCACCAACTCGTGGGACAACAATCAGCCCCAGCATTTT.

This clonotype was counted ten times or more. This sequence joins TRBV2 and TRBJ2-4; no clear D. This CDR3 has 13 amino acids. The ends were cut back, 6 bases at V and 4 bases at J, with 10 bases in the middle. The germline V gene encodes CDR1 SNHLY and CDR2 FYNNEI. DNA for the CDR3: TGTGCCAGCAGCCCCGACTGGAAAAACATTCAGTACTTC. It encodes CASSPDWKNIQYF.

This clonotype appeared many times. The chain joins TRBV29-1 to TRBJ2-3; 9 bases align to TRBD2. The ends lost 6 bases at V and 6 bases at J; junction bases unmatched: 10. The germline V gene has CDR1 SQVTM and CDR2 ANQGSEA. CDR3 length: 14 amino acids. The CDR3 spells CSVYGRGGSDTQYF. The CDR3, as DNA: TGCAGCGTCTACGGGCGGGGGGGCAGCGATACGCAGTATTTT.

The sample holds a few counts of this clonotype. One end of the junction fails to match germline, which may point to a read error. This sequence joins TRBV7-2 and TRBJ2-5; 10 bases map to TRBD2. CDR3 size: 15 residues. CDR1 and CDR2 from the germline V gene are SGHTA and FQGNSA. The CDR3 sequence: CASSLAGAHQETQYF. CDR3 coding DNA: TGTGCCAGCAGCCTAGCGGGAGCCCACCAAGAGACCCAGTACTTC.

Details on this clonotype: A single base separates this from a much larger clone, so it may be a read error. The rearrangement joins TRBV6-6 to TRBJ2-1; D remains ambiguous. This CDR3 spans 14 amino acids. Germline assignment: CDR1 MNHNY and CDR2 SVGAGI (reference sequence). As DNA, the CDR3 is TGTGCCAGCAGTTTCCTGAGCCGAGGCAATGGGCAGTTCTTC. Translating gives CASSFLSRGNGQFF.

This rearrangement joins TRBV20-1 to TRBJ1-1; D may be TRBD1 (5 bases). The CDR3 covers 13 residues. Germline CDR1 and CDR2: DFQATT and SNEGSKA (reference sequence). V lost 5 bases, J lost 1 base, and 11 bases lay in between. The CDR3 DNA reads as TGCAGTGCTCTGTTTGGGGCGAACACTGAAGCTTTCTTT. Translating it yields CSALFGANTEAFF.

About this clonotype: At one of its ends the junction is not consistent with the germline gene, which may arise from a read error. CDR3 sequence: CASSFSLTETQYF. The CDR3 DNA sequence: TGTGCTAGCAGCTTTAGCTTAACGGAGACCCAGTACTTC. This chain links TRBV7-7 with TRBJ2-5; D gene uncertain. This CDR3 region has 13 residues. Looked up from germline, CDR1 is SSHAT and CDR2 is FNYEAQ (reference sequence).

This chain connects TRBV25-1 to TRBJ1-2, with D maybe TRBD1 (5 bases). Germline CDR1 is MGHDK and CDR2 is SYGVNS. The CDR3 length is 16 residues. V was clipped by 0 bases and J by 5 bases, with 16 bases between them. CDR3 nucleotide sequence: TGTGCCAGCAGTGAATACCTTGCACCAAAGGGGTATGGCTACACCTTC. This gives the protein CASSEYLAPKGYGYTF.

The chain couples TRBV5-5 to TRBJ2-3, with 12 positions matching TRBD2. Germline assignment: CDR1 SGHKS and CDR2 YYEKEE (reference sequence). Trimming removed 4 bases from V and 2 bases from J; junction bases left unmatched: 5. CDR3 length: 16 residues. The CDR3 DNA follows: TGTGCCAGCAGCCAGACTAGCGGGGGACTCACAGATACGCAGTATTTT. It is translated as CASSQTSGGLTDTQYF.

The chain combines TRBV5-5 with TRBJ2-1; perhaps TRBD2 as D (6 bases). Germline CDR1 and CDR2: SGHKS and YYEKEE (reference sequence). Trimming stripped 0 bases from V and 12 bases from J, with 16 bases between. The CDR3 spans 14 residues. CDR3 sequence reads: CASSLAVGGRRQFF. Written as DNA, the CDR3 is TGTGCCAGCAGCTTGGCCGTCGGGGGTAGAAGGCAGTTCTTC.

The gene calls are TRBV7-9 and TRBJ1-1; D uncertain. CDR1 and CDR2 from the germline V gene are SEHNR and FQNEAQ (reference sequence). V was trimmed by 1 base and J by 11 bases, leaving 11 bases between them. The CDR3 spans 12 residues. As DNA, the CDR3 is TGTGCCAGCAGCTTAGAGGTGTCAGACGCTTTCTTT. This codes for CASSLEVSDAFF. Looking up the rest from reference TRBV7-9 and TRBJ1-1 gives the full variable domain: DTGVSQNPRHKITKRGQNVTFRCDPISEHNRLYWYRQTLGQGPEFLTYFQNEAQLEKSRLLSDRFSAERPKGSFSTLEIQRTEQGDSAMYLCASSLEVSDAFFGQGTRLTVV.